Detailed here is one T cell receptor beta chain. Produced via immunoSEQ multiplex PCR; TCRdb's table is partial and in-frame only. The sample has just over 150,000 clones; 85% to 95% are singletons. The sample belongs to a study of control samples from healthy donors and cancer patients. CDR1 and CDR2 (germline): SGHVS, FNYEAQ. This CDR3 is built from 15 residues. V trimming: 2 bases; J trimming: 5 bases; junction bases outside the gene matches: 2. The chain couples TRBV7-6 to TRBJ1-6, with 8 bases lining up with TRBD1. The clonotype was recovered from a man in his fifties or sixties in good health. The sample consisted of blood. This chain's CDR3 is CASSLRGQDNSPLHF. The CDR3 nucleotides are TGTGCCAGCAGCTTAAGGGGACAGGATAATTCACCCCTCCACTTT.